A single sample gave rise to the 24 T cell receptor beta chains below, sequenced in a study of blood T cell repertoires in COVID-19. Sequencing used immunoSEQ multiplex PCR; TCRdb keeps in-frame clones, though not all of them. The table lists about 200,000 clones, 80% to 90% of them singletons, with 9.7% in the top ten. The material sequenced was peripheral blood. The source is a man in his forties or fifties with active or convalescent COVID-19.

The CDR3 spells CASTFGAVLSRGNIQYF. CDR3 sequence (DNA): TGTGCCAGCACCTTTGGGGCGGTCCTTAGCCGGGGGAACATTCAGTACTTC. The chain joins TRBV28 to TRBJ2-4; the D gene is possibly TRBD2 (6 bases). Per germline, CDR1 MDHEN and CDR2 SYDVKM. This CDR3 has 17 amino acids. The V gene lost 7 bases and the J gene lost 7 bases, with 26 bases spanning the gap.

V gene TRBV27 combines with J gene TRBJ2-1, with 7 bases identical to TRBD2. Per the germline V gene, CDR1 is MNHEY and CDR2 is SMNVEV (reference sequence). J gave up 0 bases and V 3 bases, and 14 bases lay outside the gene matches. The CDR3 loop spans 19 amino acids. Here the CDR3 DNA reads TGTGCCAGCAGTTTGGTTGGCACTAGCGTTTTACCCTCCTACAATGAGCAGTTCTTC. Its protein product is CASSLVGTSVLPSYNEQFF.

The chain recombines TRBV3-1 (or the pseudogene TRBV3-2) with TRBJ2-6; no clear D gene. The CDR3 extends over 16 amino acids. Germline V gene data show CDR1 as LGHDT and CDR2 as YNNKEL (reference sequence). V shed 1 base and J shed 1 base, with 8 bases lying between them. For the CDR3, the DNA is TGTGCCAGCAGCCAAGGGGTAGCATCTGGGGCCAACGTCCTGACTTTC. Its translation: CASSQGVASGANVLTF.

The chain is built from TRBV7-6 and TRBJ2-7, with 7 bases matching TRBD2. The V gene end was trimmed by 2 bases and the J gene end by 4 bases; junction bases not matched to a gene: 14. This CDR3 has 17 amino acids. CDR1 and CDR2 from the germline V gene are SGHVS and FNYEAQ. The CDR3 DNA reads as TGTGCCAGCAGCTTAAAGGCCCGGGGTAGCGGGCGGTACGAGCAGTACGTC. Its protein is CASSLKARGSGRYEQYV.

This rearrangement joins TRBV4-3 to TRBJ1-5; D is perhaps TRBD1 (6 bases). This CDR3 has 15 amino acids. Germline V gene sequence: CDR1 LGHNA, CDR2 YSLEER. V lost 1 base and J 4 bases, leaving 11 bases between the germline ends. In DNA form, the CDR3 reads TGCGCCAGCAGCCAAGCACCCGGGACAAATCAGCCCCAGCATTTT. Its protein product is CASSQAPGTNQPQHF.

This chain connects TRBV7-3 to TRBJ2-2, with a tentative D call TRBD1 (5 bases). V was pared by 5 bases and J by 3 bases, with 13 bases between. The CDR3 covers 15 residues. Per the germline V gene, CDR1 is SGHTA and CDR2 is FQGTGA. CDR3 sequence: CASSPQGFDTGELFF. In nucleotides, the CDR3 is TGTGCCAGCAGCCCCCAGGGCTTCGACACCGGGGAGCTGTTTTTT. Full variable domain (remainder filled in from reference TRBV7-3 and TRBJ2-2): GAGVSQTPSNKVTEKGKYVELRCDPISGHTALYWYRQSLGQGPEFLIYFQGTGAADDSGLPNDRFFAVRPEGSVSTLKIQRTERGDSAVYLCASSPQGFDTGELFFGEGSRLTVL.

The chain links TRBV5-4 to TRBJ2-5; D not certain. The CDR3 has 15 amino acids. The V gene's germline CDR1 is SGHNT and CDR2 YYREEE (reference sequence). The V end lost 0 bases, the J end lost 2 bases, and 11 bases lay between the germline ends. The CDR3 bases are TGTGCCAGCAGCTTGGCCAAGGCGGCTCAAGAGACCCAGTACTTC. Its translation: CASSLAKAAQETQYF.

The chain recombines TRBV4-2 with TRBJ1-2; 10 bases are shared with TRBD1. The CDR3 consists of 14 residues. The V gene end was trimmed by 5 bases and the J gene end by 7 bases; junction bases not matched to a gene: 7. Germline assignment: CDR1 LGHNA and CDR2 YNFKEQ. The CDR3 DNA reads TGTGCCAGCAGCTCGGGACAGGGGAGCGGTGGCTACACCTTC. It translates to CASSSGQGSGGYTF.

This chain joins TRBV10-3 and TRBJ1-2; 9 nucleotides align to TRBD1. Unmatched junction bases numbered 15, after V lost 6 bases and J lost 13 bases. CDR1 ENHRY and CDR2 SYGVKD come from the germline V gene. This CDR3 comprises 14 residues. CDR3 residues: CAISRTGGEAPGTF. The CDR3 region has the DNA TGTGCCATCAGCCGAACAGGGGGCGAGGCCCCAGGCACCTTC.

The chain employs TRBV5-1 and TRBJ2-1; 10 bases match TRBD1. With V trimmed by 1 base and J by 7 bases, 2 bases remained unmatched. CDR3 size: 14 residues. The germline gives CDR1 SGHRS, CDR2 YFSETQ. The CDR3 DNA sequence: TGCGCCAGCAGCTTGTCGGGACAGGGGAATGAGCAGTTCTTC. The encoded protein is CASSLSGQGNEQFF. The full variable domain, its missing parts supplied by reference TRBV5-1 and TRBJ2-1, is KAGVTQTPRYLIKTRGQQVTLSCSPISGHRSVSWYQQTPGQGLQFLFEYFSETQRNKGNFPGRFSGRQFSNSRSEMNVSTLELGDSALYLCASSLSGQGNEQFFGPGTRLTVL.

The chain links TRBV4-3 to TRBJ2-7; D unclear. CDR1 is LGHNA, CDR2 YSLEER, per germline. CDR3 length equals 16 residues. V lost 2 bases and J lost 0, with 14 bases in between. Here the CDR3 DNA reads TGCGCCAGCAGCCAATCTGCCCGAACCAGCTCCTACGAGCAGTACTTC. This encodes CASSQSARTSSYEQYF.

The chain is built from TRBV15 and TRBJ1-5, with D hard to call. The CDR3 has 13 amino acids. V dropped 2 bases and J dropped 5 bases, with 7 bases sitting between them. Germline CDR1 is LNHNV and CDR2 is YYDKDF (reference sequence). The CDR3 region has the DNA TGTGCCACCAGCAGATTGTTCGATCAGCCCCAGCATTTT. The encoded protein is CATSRLFDQPQHF.

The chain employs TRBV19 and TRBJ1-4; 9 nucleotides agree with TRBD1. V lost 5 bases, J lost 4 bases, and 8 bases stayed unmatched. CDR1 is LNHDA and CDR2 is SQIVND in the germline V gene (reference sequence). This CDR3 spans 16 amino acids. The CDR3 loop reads CASSPRTGVFNEKLFF. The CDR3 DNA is TGTGCCAGTAGTCCCCGGACAGGGGTCTTTAATGAAAAACTGTTTTTT.

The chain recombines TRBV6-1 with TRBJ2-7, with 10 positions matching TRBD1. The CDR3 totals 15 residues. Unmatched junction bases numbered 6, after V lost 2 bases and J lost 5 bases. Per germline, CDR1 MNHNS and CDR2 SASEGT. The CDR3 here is CASSERGTGAHEQYF. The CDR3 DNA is TGTGCCAGCAGTGAACGAGGGACAGGGGCCCACGAGCAGTACTTC.

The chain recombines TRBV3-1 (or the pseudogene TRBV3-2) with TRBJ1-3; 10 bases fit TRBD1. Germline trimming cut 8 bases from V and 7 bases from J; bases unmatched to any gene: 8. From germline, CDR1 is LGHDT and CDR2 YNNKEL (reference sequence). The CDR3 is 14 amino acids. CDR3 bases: TGTGCCAGCGGTTGGGGACAGGGGACTAACACCATATATTTT. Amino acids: CASGWGQGTNTIYF.

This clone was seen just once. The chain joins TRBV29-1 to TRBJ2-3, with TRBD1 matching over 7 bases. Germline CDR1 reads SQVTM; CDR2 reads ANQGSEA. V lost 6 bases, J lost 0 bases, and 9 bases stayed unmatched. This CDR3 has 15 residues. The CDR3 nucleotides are TGCAGCGTAGTCGGGACAGTCTCTAGCACAGATACGCAGTATTTT. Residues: CSVVGTVSSTDTQYF.

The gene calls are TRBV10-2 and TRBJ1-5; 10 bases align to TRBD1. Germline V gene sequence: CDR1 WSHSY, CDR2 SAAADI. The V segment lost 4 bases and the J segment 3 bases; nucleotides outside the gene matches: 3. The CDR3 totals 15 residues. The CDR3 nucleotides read TGCGCCAGCAGTGGGGACAGGGGTTTCAATCAGCCCCAGCATTTT. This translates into CASSGDRGFNQPQHF.

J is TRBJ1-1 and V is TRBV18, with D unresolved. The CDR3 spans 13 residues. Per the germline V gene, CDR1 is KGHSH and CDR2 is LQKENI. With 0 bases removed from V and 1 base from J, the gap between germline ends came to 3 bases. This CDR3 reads CASSPPGNTEAFF. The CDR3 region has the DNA TGTGCCAGCTCACCACCCGGGAACACTGAAGCTTTCTTT.

CDR3: CATAVSLAGAPVGTGELFF. The CDR3 nucleotides are TGTGCCACAGCAGTTTCCCTAGCGGGGGCACCGGTGGGCACCGGGGAGCTGTTTTTT. The chain has TRBV28 and TRBJ2-2; 10 positions match TRBD2. Germline lookup yields CDR1 MDHEN and CDR2 SYDVKM. The CDR3 extends over 19 amino acids. V was pared by 10 bases and J by 4 bases, with 21 bases of the junction left unmatched.

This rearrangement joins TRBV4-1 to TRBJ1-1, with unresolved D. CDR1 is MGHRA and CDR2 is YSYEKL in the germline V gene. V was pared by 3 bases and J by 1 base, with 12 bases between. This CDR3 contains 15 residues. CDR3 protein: CASSHAIEWNTEAFF. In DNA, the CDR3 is TGCGCCAGCAGCCACGCAATCGAGTGGAACACTGAAGCTTTCTTT.

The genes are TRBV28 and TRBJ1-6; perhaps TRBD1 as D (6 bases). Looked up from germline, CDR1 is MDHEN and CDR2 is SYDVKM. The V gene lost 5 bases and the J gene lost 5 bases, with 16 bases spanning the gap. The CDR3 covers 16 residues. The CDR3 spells CASSQIFRTDNSPLHF. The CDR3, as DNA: TGTGCCAGCAGTCAGATATTTAGGACAGATAATTCACCCCTCCACTTT.

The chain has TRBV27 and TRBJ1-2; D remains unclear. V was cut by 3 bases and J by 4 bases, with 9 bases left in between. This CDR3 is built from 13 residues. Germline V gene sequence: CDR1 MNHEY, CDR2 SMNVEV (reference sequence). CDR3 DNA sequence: TGTGCCAGCAGTTTCGGGGTGGGCTATGGCTACACCTTC. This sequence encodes CASSFGVGYGYTF.

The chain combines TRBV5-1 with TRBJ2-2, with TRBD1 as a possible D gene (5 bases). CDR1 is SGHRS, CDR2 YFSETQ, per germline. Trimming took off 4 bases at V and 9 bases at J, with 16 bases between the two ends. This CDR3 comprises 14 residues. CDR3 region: CASSPQDGSRELFF. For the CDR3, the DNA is TGCGCCAGCAGCCCACAGGACGGCTCTAGGGAGCTGTTTTTT. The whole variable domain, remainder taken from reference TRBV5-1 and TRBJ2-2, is KAGVTQTPRYLIKTRGQQVTLSCSPISGHRSVSWYQQTPGQGLQFLFEYFSETQRNKGNFPGRFSGRQFSNSRSEMNVSTLELGDSALYLCASSPQDGSRELFFGEGSRLTVL.

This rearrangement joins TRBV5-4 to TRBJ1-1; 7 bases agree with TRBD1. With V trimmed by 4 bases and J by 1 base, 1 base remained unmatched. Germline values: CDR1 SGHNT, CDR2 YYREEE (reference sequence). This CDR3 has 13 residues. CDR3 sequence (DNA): TGTGCCAGCAGCGCAGGGGGGAACACTGAAGCTTTCTTT. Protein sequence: CASSAGGNTEAFF. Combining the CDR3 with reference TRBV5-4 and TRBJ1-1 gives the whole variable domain ETGVTQSPTHLIKTRGQQVTLRCSSQSGHNTVSWYQQALGQGPQFIFQYYREEENGRGNFPPRFSGLQFPNYSSELNVNALELDDSALYLCASSAGGNTEAFFGQGTRLTVV.